Given below is one TCR beta chain in context. Its specificity is not known. The data stem from a study of cytomegalovirus exposure and HLA in healthy donors. Findings of the study overall: Per a prior analysis, the majority of TCR beta V segments were productive roughly 87% or roughly 30% of the time. Per published reports, the classifier diagnosed cytomegalovirus status with high specificity and sensitivity. Analyzed later, most CMV-associated TCR beta chains appeared HLA-restricted.

This CDR3 is 20 amino acids long. Trimming pared 2 bases from V and 4 bases from J, leaving 28 bases between. Germline V gene sequence: CDR1 SGHTS, CDR2 YDEGEE. A multiplex PCR was run with 60 Vbeta primers and 13 Jbeta primers. The method was immunoSEQ multiplex PCR; TCRdb's version includes in-frame clones alone and lacks a portion of them. This table lists 200,000 to 250,000 clones. There were likely unrecorded immune exposures, though donors were nominally healthy when sampled. The sequence came from a girl aged 2 to 9 in good health and CMV-seropositive. Material for sequencing was PBMCs. The chain uses TRBV5-8 and TRBJ1-5, with D perhaps matching TRBD1 (6 bases). The DNA for the CDR3 is TGTGCCAGCAGCTTTTTCGACGGTGGATCAGGGGCCCAAGGAAATCAGCCCCAGCATTTT. Translated, it gives CASSFFDGGSGAQGNQPQHF.